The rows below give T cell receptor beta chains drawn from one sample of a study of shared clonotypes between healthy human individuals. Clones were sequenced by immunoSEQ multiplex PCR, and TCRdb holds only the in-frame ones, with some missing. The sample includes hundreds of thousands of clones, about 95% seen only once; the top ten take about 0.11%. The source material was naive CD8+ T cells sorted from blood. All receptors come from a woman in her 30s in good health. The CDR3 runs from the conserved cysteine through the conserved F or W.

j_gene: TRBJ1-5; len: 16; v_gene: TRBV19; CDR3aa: CASSTARDIPLGSQHF
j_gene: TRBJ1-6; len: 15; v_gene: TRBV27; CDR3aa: CASSQRALVVTTLHF
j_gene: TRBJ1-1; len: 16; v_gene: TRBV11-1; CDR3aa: CASSLDGQGLYAEAFF
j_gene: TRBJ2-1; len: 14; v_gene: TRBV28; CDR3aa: CASSWDRAYNEQFF
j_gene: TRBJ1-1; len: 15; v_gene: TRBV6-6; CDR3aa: CASSRFGQGATEAFF
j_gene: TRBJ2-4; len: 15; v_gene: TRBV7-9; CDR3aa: CASSLLKGQGNIQYF
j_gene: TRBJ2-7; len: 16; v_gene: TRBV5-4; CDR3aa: CASSYAGRSSSYEQYF
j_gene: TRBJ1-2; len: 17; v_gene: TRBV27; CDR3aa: CASSFQRTGDINYGYTF
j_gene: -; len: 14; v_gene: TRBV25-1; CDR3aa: CASSETGVEYEQYF
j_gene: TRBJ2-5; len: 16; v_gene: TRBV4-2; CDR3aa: CASSQLARGLEETQYF
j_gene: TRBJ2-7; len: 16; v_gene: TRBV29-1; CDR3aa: CSVEDLSPMGYYEQYF
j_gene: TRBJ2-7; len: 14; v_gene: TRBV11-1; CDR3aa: CASSLVANDYEQYF
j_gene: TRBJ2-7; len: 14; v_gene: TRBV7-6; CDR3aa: CASSLAADLYEQYF
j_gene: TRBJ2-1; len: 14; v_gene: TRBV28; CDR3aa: CASRRTSGRTTGFF
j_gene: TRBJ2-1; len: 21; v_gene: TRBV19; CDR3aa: CASQSTPGVQLASGSSNEQFF